The TCR beta chain described here comes from a study of post-analysis software for immune sequencing data. The wider study: Both relapsing-remitting and secondary progressive multiple sclerosis featured among the disease courses, as did progressive-relapsing multiple sclerosis.

cDNA libraries of TCR beta carried unique molecular identifiers. T cells numbering about 0.85 to 11 million yielded cDNA molecules that totaled about 500,000. MiXCR, run by TCRdb on the PCR reads, gives a single entry per CDR3 protein. The sample includes about 260,000 distinct CDR3 sequences, 36% of them seen just once. Study-wide results and caveats: Samples from one preparation batch, clustered by F measure, grouped strongly together. Controls showed significantly higher normalized Chao1 diversity than did multiple sclerosis patients. A handful of TRBV segments were significantly more frequent in patients than in controls. TRBV5-6, TRBV5-1 and TRBV20-1 were among these segments.

This clonotype has at least ten counts. The antigen remains undetermined. Trimming shortened V by 3 bases and J by 0 bases, and 9 bases separated the two germline ends. Germline-derived CDR1 and CDR2 are SEHNR and FQNEAQ (reference sequence). This CDR3 has 15 amino acids. The receptor's source is a girl aged 5-17 years with multiple sclerosis. The rearrangement joins TRBV7-9 to TRBJ2-1; a weak D match, TRBD2 (6 bases). The sample was blood. CDR3 sequence reads: CASSFLAASYNEQFF. DNA of the CDR3: TGTGCCAGCAGCTTTTTAGCGGCCTCCTACAATGAGCAGTTCTTC.